This paragraph covers one T cell receptor beta chain sequence. Repertoires were generated with immunoSEQ multiplex PCR, while TCRdb's copy carries only in-frame clones and drops some. The sample has about 98,000 clones, over 70% seen once; the top ten hold less than 25%. These data are taken from a study of blood T cell repertoires in COVID-19. Overall study: Specimens from acute and convalescent COVID-19 originated in the United States, Italy and Spain.

This CDR3 is 15 amino acids long. Germline lookup yields CDR1 ENHRY and CDR2 SYGVKD. Unmatched junction bases numbered 10, after V lost 6 bases and J lost 5 bases. Sequencing was performed on peripheral blood. This chain uses TRBV10-3 with TRBJ1-1; TRBD1 agrees at 9 bases. The receptor was isolated from a man between 70 and 80 years old with acute or convalescent COVID-19. CDR3: CAISPGTGIKTEAFF. CDR3 DNA sequence: TGTGCCATCAGCCCCGGGACAGGGATCAAGACTGAAGCTTTCTTT.